The clone carrying this T cell receptor beta chain has only a few counts. Its matching antigen is unknown. Each TCR beta cDNA library carried unique molecular identifiers. TCRdb ran MiXCR on the PCR reads and lists one entry per CDR3 protein. This table holds roughly 620,000 distinct CDR3 sequences, 44% found once. This entry belongs to a study of post-analysis software for immune sequencing data. In the study overall: Relapsing-remitting, secondary progressive and progressive-relapsing multiple sclerosis courses were included.

The germline V and J ends were trimmed by 0 bases and 1 base, with 15 bases remaining between them. There are 17 residues in the CDR3. Germline CDR1 is MGHRA and CDR2 is YSYEKL. Overall study results and limits: Relative to controls, patients had 4 or 5 TRBV segments at higher frequency, with TRBV5-6, TRBV5-1 and TRBV20-1 among these. Relative to controls, patients with multiple sclerosis showed significantly lower normalized Chao1 diversity.

The chain recombines TRBV4-1 with TRBJ1-1, with D unresolved. The clonotype originates from a girl between 5 and 17 years old with multiple sclerosis. The source material was blood. CDR3 sequence reads: CASSQDQLGRENTEAFF. In DNA, the CDR3 is TGCGCCAGCAGCCAAGATCAGCTTGGTAGGGAGAACACTGAAGCTTTCTTT.